This TCR beta chain was identified during a study of identical twins. Study findings and constraints: Reduced insertions were recorded for abundant cord blood beta clonotypes, with no such pattern in memory repertoires. There is a chance that invariant MAIT and iNKT cells partially muddied zero-insertion analyses.

The CDR3 spans 17 residues. V was clipped by 6 bases and J by 5 bases; unmatched bases: 14. This clonotype has a handful of counts. The antigen remains unidentified. Addition of a universal primer site occurred through template switching, and cDNA carried unique molecular identifiers. Each CDR3 protein is one row after TCRdb ran MiXCR on the 5' RACE reads. The sample has approximately 550,000 distinct CDR3 sequences, about a fifth seen once. In addition, the sample was reused for a study of yellow fever vaccine responses in identical twins.

The source of this sequence is a woman younger than 30 in good health. Sequencing was done on a sample of CD4+ T cells sorted from blood. The chain employs TRBV12-3 or TRBV12-4 and TRBJ2-5; TRBD2 aligns across 11 bases. DNA for the CDR3: TGTGCCAGCAGAGCCCCACTAGCGGGGGTTATGAGGGAGACCCAGTACTTC. Its translation is CASRAPLAGVMRETQYF.